A selection of T cell receptor beta chains follows, all from one sample in a study of blood T cell repertoires in COVID-19. TCRdb keeps only in-frame clones here, not all; method: immunoSEQ multiplex PCR. The table has some 290,000 clones, roughly 90% seen once; the top ten hold about 4.2%. The sequencing input was PBMCs or T cells enriched from blood (not recorded which). The receptors stem from a woman aged 30 to 39 who had been exposed to COVID-19. CDR3s include the opening cysteine and the closing phenylalanine or tryptophan. D genes are given only for firm matches. Expanded clones get a size class; other rows say once, few or many, or leave the size out.

j_call v_call clone_size d_call cdr3_length cdr3_aa cdr3_nt
TRBJ1-2 TRBV4-3 NA TRBD1 17 CASSQDLTGGAGYGYTF TGCGCCAGCAGCCAAGACCTCACAGGGGGCGCCGGCTATGGCTACACCTTC
TRBJ1-1 TRBV11-1 NA TRBD1 14 CASSGTGGNTEAFF TGTGCCAGCAGCGGGACAGGGGGGAACACTGAAGCTTTCTTT
TRBJ2-2 TRBV25-1 once NA 15 CASSALHRDTGELFF TGTGCCAGCAGTGCCCTACACAGGGACACCGGGGAGCTGTTTTTT
TRBJ2-5 TRBV5-1 NA TRBD2 18 CASSLNGGLAASGETQYF TGCGCCAGCAGCTTGAATGGGGGACTAGCGGCTTCCGGGGAGACCCAGTACTTC
TRBJ2-2 TRBV5-5 NA TRBD1 16 CASSLRQGADTGELFF TGTGCCAGCAGTTTACGTCAGGGGGCGGACACCGGGGAGCTGTTTTTT
TRBJ2-2 TRBV7-9 NA TRBD2 16 CASSLGLAENTGELFF TGTGCCAGCAGCTTAGGACTAGCTGAAAACACCGGGGAGCTGTTTTTT
TRBJ2-3 TRBV7-2 NA NA 12 CASSLTADTQYF TGTGCCAGCAGCTTAACGGCAGATACGCAGTATTTT
TRBJ1-2 TRBV7-8 NA NA 12 CASSLQGRGYTF TGTGCCAGCAGCTTACAGGGAAGGGGCTACACCTTC
TRBJ2-1 TRBV7-3 NA NA 13 CASSLNPPGEQFF TGTGCCAGCAGCTTAAATCCGCCTGGCGAGCAGTTCTTC
TRBJ1-5 TRBV18 NA TRBD1 14 CASSLRTGDQPQHF TGTGCCAGCTCACTCAGGACAGGAGATCAGCCCCAGCATTTT
TRBJ2-7 TRBV15 NA NA 14 CATSRDPTGFGQYF TGTGCCACCAGCAGAGATCCTACCGGTTTCGGGCAGTACTTC
TRBJ2-2 TRBV6-5 NA NA 14 CASTETGFTGELFF TGTGCCAGCACCGAGACAGGATTCACCGGGGAGCTGTTTTTT
TRBJ2-7 TRBV7-3 NA NA 14 CASAGGPGAYEQYF TGTGCCAGCGCCGGCGGGCCAGGAGCCTACGAGCAGTACTTC
TRBJ1-5 TRBV19 NA NA 15 CASSDGRLTNQPQHF TGTGCCAGTAGCGACGGGAGACTCACGAATCAGCCCCAGCATTTT
TRBJ2-5 TRBV2 NA NA 12 CASTELLETQYF TGTGCCAGCACCGAACTGCTAGAGACCCAGTACTTC
TRBJ2-7 TRBV25-1 NA TRBD1 14 CASSAGTGGYEQYF TGTGCCAGCAGTGCCGGGACAGGGGGCTACGAGCAGTACTTC
TRBJ2-5 TRBV2 NA TRBD2 14 CASNVAGGEETQYF TGTGCCAGCAACGTAGCGGGGGGCGAAGAGACCCAGTACTTC
TRBJ2-5 TRBV7-6 NA NA 14 CASSFSGQRETQYF TGTGCCAGCAGCTTTTCTGGGCAACGGGAGACCCAGTACTTC
TRBJ1-6 TRBV28 NA NA 16 CASRLGGGSYNSPLHF TGTGCCAGCAGGCTAGGGGGGGGCTCCTATAATTCACCCCTCCACTTT
TRBJ2-6 TRBV18 NA NA 22 CASSPRTLTAGQSYSGANVLTF TGTGCCAGCTCACCCCGCACCCTTACCGCGGGACAGTCTTACTCTGGGGCCAACGTCCTGACTTTC
TRBJ1-4 TRBV5-6 NA NA 14 CASSLRGINEKLFF TGTGCCAGCAGCTTAAGAGGGATAAATGAAAAACTGTTTTTT
TRBJ2-6 TRBV4-3 NA TRBD2 19 CASSQDWLAGASGANVLTF TGCGCCAGCAGCCAAGATTGGCTAGCGGGGGCCTCTGGGGCCAACGTCCTGACTTTC
TRBJ1-1 TRBV7-9 NA NA 13 CASSRDSLGAAFF TGTGCCAGCAGCCGAGATTCTCTAGGGGCAGCTTTCTTT
TRBJ1-4 TRBV5-1 NA NA 16 CASSFSPGLNNEKLFF TGCGCCAGCAGTTTTTCTCCGGGACTCAATAATGAAAAACTGTTTTTT
TRBJ1-3 TRBV6-2/TRBV6-3 NA NA 16 CASSMPRRGSGNTIYF TGTGCCAGCAGTATGCCCAGAAGAGGGTCTGGAAACACCATATATTTT
TRBJ1-1 TRBV5-4 NA TRBD1 14 CASSSAGTVTEAFF TGTGCCAGCAGTTCTGCCGGGACAGTTACTGAAGCTTTCTTT
TRBJ1-3 TRBV18 NA NA 16 CASSPGLRFSGNTIYF TGTGCCAGCTCACCAGGGCTACGGTTTTCTGGAAACACCATATATTTT
TRBJ1-3 TRBV4-2 once NA 15 CASSQDPTEGNTIYF TGTGCCAGCAGCCAAGATCCGACAGAAGGAAACACCATATATTTT
TRBJ1-1 TRBV2 NA TRBD1 16 CASSEYRDRGDTEAFF TGTGCCAGCAGTGAATACCGGGACAGGGGTGACACTGAAGCTTTCTTT
TRBJ1-5 TRBV2 few NA 15 CASSAKDSNWGPQHF TGTGCCAGCAGTGCCAAGGACTCAAATTGGGGGCCCCAGCATTTT
TRBJ1-1 TRBV6-1 NA NA 13 CASSEWGPTEAFF TGTGCCAGCAGTGAGTGGGGCCCCACTGAAGCTTTCTTT